This TCR beta chain was captured by sequencing in a study of blood T cell repertoires in COVID-19. Study in general: From the United States, Italy and Spain came samples of acute and convalescent COVID-19.

This CDR3 has 14 residues. Germline V gives CDR1 SNHLY, CDR2 FYNNEI. Germline trimming cut 4 bases from V and 5 bases from J; bases unmatched to any gene: 5. The assay was immunoSEQ multiplex PCR, and TCRdb's table has in-frame clones only and misses some. In the table there are 65,000 to 70,000 clones, over 70% of which are singletons. The source of this sequence is a man aged 45-65 years with active COVID-19. The chain uses TRBV2 and TRBJ1-5; 7 bases line up with TRBD1. Sequencing was performed on peripheral blood. This CDR3 is CASSGQGLDQPQHF. The CDR3 DNA reads as TGTGCCAGCAGTGGACAGGGCTTGGATCAGCCCCAGCATTTT.